A single sample gave rise to the 20 T cell receptor beta chains below, sequenced in a study of ipilimumab plus nivolumab after autologous stem cell transplantation. TCRdb's copy holds only in-frame clones and misses some; the assay was immunoSEQ multiplex PCR. Here the sample spans about 20,000 clones, under 75% being singletons. Sequencing was performed on PBMCs, taken in a trial of ipilimumab plus nivolumab as post-transplant consolidation. These TCRs come from a male donor with diffuse large B-cell lymphoma.

The chain couples TRBV7-3 to TRBJ2-1; 8 nucleotides line up with TRBD2. V gave up 5 bases and J gave up 0 bases; unmatched junction bases: 3. CDR3 length equals 15 residues. Germline V gene sequence: CDR1 SGHTA, CDR2 FQGTGA. CDR3 protein: CASSAGRASYNEQFF. The CDR3 DNA is TGTGCCAGCAGCGCCGGGAGGGCCTCCTACAATGAGCAGTTCTTC.

This chain connects TRBV5-1 to TRBJ1-2; 7 bases map to TRBD1. CDR1 is SGHRS, CDR2 YFSETQ, per germline. The ends lost 4 bases at V and 5 bases at J; junction bases unmatched: 5. This CDR3 contains 13 residues. This CDR3 is CASSGDSVYGYTF. The CDR3 DNA reads as TGCGCCAGCAGCGGGGACAGCGTTTATGGCTACACCTTC.

As DNA, the CDR3 is TGCGCCAGCAGCTTGGCCGGGACAGGGGGGTTCTACACCTTC. Its translation is CASSLAGTGGFYTF. This chain links TRBV5-1 with TRBJ1-2, with 11 bases identical to TRBD1. The CDR3 loop spans 14 amino acids. After removal of 0 bases from V and 10 bases from J, the junction contained 5 bases not matched to a gene. The germline V gene has CDR1 SGHRS and CDR2 YFSETQ.

V usage is TRBV2 and J usage is TRBJ2-2, with D possibly TRBD2 on 5 matching bases. V lost 6 bases and J lost 6, with 8 bases in between. Germline-derived CDR1 and CDR2 are SNHLY and FYNNEI. CDR3 size: 12 residues. The CDR3 is CASRGVAGELFF. CDR3 nucleotides: TGTGCCAGCAGGGGAGTCGCCGGGGAGCTGTTTTTT.

This chain uses TRBV12-5 with TRBJ2-5; D may be TRBD1 or TRBD2 (6 bases each). CDR3 size: 13 residues. Trimming removed 8 bases at V and 5 bases at J, with 15 bases between. Germline V lookup: CDR1 LGHNT, CDR2 FRNRAP. Written as DNA, the CDR3 is TGTGCTAGTCTCAAGGGGGGTCGGGAGACCCAGTACTTC. Translating gives CASLKGGRETQYF.

J is TRBJ2-7 and V is TRBV7-9; TRBD2 aligns across 10 bases. Germline V gene lookup returns CDR1 SEHNR and CDR2 FQNEAQ (reference sequence). J gave up 3 bases and V 4 bases, and 3 bases lay outside the gene matches. CDR3 length equals 14 residues. CDR3: CASSSTSGVYEQYF. The DNA of the CDR3 is TGTGCCAGCAGCTCCACTAGCGGGGTCTACGAGCAGTACTTC.

The chain is built from TRBV2 and TRBJ2-5; no firm D call. Germline CDR1 SNHLY, CDR2 FYNNEI. V shed 7 bases and J shed 5 bases, with 17 bases lying between them. CDR3 length: 14 residues. The CDR3 region is CASTPALGVETQYF. The CDR3 bases are TGTGCCAGCACCCCGGCACTTGGAGTGGAGACCCAGTACTTC.

The CDR3 nucleotides read TGTGCCATCCGGGAGGGGGAAAGTGAAAATTCACCCCTCCACTTT. This gives the protein CAIREGESENSPLHF. The chain couples TRBV2 to TRBJ1-6, with a weak D call TRBD1 (6 bases). Germline CDR1 reads SNHLY; CDR2 reads FYNNEI. V lost 10 bases, J lost 7 bases, and 20 bases lay in between. The CDR3 covers 15 residues.

CDR3 bases: TGCGCCAGCAGCTTGGCGGCAGACACTAACTATGGCTACACCTTC. It specifies CASSLAADTNYGYTF. The chain is built from TRBV5-1 and TRBJ1-2, with unresolved D. The CDR3 has 15 amino acids. The V end was cut by 0 bases, the J end by 0 bases, with 9 bases between. Germline V gives CDR1 SGHRS, CDR2 YFSETQ.

Sample share makes this clone medium-sized. V and J are TRBV7-9 and TRBJ2-1, with D possibly being TRBD2 (6 bases). The CDR3 loop spans 17 amino acids. The V end was cut by 5 bases, the J end by 4 bases, with 21 bases between. Germline V gene data show CDR1 as SEHNR and CDR2 as FQNEAQ (reference sequence). CDR3 loop: CASSTDGALASYNEQFF. In DNA, the CDR3 is TGTGCCAGCAGCACCGACGGGGCGCTAGCGTCTTACAATGAGCAGTTCTTC.

The J gene is TRBJ1-2, the V gene TRBV5-1; 11 nucleotides agree with TRBD1. CDR3 length: 15 residues. The V gene end was trimmed by 3 bases and the J gene end by 7 bases; junction bases not matched to a gene: 8. CDR1 and CDR2 from the germline V gene are SGHRS and YFSETQ. The CDR3 spells CASSSNSGTGGGYTF. The CDR3 DNA reads TGCGCCAGCAGCTCCAACTCCGGGACAGGGGGTGGCTACACCTTC.

DNA for the CDR3: TGTGCCAGCAGTGTAACCGCCAGGGCGGGCACCGGGGAGCTGTTTTTT. Protein: CASSVTARAGTGELFF. The rearrangement joins TRBV6-1 to TRBJ2-2; the D gene could be TRBD1 or TRBD2 (5 bases each). The CDR3 length is 16 residues. Germline CDR1 and CDR2: MNHNS and SASEGT. V was clipped by 4 bases and J by 4 bases, with 16 bases between them.

The chain uses TRBV11-1 and TRBJ2-1; the D gene could be TRBD1 or TRBD2 (5 bases each). Germline V CDR1 and CDR2: SGHAT, FQDESV (reference sequence). Trimming left V 8 bases short and J 10 bases short, with 18 bases between. This CDR3 is 13 amino acids long. CDR3 protein: CASRPRGSGEQFF. CDR3 sequence (DNA): TGTGCCAGCCGGCCTCGGGGCTCGGGCGAGCAGTTCTTC.

The chain has TRBV7-6 and TRBJ2-3; D is unresolved. This CDR3 has 13 residues. Germline CDR1 and CDR2: SGHVS and FNYEAQ. Trimming removed 0 bases from V and 6 bases from J, with 7 bases in between. This CDR3 reads CASSLALGDTQYF. In DNA, the CDR3 is TGTGCCAGCAGCTTAGCGCTGGGGGATACGCAGTATTTT.

The rearrangement joins TRBV19 to TRBJ2-7; 7 nucleotides match TRBD2. V lost 5 bases, J lost 3 bases, and 4 bases stayed unmatched. The CDR3 runs 13 residues. CDR1 LNHDA and CDR2 SQIVND come from the germline V gene (reference sequence). CDR3 residues: CASSETSVYEQYF. The DNA for the CDR3 is TGTGCCAGTAGTGAAACTAGCGTCTACGAGCAGTACTTC.

This chain links TRBV11-1 with TRBJ1-1; D is unresolved. V was pared by 3 bases and J by 3 bases, with 5 bases between. Germline CDR1 and CDR2: SGHAT and FQDESV (reference sequence). CDR3 length: 12 amino acids. CDR3 nucleotides: TGTGCCAGCAGCTTTTTAGACACTGAAGCTTTCTTT. Translated, it gives CASSFLDTEAFF.

J is TRBJ2-2 and V is TRBV21-1; the tabulated D call, TRBD1, remains unverified against the DNA. TRBV21-1 is shown as a pseudogene. This CDR3 comprises 15 residues. Here the CDR3 reads CASTTLYRGTGELFF. CDR3 nucleotide sequence: TGTGCCAGCACTACACTTTACAGGGGAACCGGGGAGCTGTTTTTT.

This sequence joins TRBV30 and TRBJ2-2, with 10 nucleotides matching TRBD2. J lost 4 bases, V lost 4 bases, and 12 bases had no gene match. The CDR3 has 17 residues. From germline, CDR1 is GTSNPN and CDR2 SVGIG (reference sequence). The CDR3 coding sequence is TGTGCCTGGACCTCAGGGCTAGCGGGAGTAACCACCGGGGAGCTGTTTTTT. Its protein is CAWTSGLAGVTTGELFF.

The genes are TRBV28 and TRBJ1-6; 10 bases match TRBD1. The CDR3 is 16 residues long. The V gene's germline CDR1 is MDHEN and CDR2 SYDVKM. Trimming cost V 6 bases and J 7 bases; bases outside gene matches: 9. As DNA, the CDR3 is TGTGCCAGCAGATACCCAGGGACAGGGGCGAATTCACCCCTCCACTTT. It specifies CASRYPGTGANSPLHF.

The chain joins TRBV5-4 to TRBJ2-5; TRBD2 agrees at 10 bases. The J segment lost 4 bases and the V segment lost 5 bases, leaving 5 bases of the junction unmatched. Per germline, CDR1 SGHNT and CDR2 YYREEE (reference sequence). The CDR3 is 14 amino acids. The CDR3 here is CASRSGGATETQYF. The CDR3 DNA reads as TGTGCCAGCAGAAGCGGGGGGGCAACAGAGACCCAGTACTTC.